The rows below give T cell receptor beta chains drawn from one sample of a study of cytomegalovirus exposure and HLA in healthy donors. This table comes from immunoSEQ multiplex PCR, and its TCRdb copy is limited to in-frame clones, with some not included. Of around 120,000 clones in the sample, around 60% were seen once. The sequenced material came from PBMCs. These receptors came from a man aged 30-40 years in good health and CMV-seropositive. The CDR3 runs from the conserved cysteine through the conserved F or W. A D gene is named only where the DNA matches it firmly.

V gene: TRBV6-5
D gene: .
CDR3 protein: CASSPQGINYGYTF

V gene: TRBV27
D gene: .
CDR3 protein: CASSASGKAFF

V gene: TRBV7-9
D gene: .
CDR3 protein: CSSSVIDYGYTF

V gene: TRBV7-9
D gene: .
CDR3 protein: CASSPRQILNTEAFF

V gene: TRBV19
D gene: .
CDR3 protein: CASIARSGGFLYTF

V gene: TRBV30
D gene: TRBD1
CDR3 protein: CAWTGTGGYGYTF

V gene: TRBV6-4
D gene: .
CDR3 protein: CATLLLRGNQPQHF

V gene: TRBV7-8
D gene: TRBD1
CDR3 protein: CASSARTGPPYEQYF

V gene: TRBV7-9
D gene: .
CDR3 protein: CASIRGRFEGYEQYF

V gene: TRBV6-5
D gene: .
CDR3 protein: CASSPGGTTNYGYTF

V gene: TRBV6-6
D gene: .
CDR3 protein: CASSYGGMGIPYF